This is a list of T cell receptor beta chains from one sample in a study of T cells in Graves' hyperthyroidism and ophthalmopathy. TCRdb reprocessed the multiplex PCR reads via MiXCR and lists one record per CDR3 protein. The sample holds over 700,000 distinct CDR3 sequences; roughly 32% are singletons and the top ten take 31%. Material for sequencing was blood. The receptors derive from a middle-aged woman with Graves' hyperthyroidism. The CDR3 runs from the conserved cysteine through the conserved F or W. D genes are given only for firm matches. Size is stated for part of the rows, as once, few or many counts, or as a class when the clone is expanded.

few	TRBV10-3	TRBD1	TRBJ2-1	CAITRGNEQFF	TGTGCCATCACCAGGGGGAATGAGCAGTTCTTC
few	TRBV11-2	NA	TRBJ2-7	CASSLRPGIYEQYF	TGTGCCAGCAGCTTAAGGCCAGGGATCTACGAGCAGTACTTC
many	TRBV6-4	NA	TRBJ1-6	CASSDGARRSPLHF	TGTGCCAGCAGTGACGGTGCGAGGCGGTCACCCCTCCACTTT
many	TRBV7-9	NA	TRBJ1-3	CASSPRHRDSGNTIYF	TGTGCCAGCAGCCCACGCCACAGGGACTCTGGAAACACCATATATTTT
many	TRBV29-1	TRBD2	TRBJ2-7	CSVEGEAGVSYEQYF	TGCAGCGTTGAAGGGGAAGCGGGGGTGTCCTACGAGCAGTACTTC
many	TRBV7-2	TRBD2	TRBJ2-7	CASSPPSGTSYEQYF	TGTGCCAGCAGTCCTCCTAGCGGCACCTCCTACGAGCAGTACTTC
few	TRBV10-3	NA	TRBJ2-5	CAISAGGPGETQYF	TGTGCCATCAGTGCCGGCGGCCCGGGGGAGACCCAGTACTTC
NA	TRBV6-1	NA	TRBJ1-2	CASTRRDGYTF	TGTGCCAGCACCAGACGGGATGGCTACACCTTC
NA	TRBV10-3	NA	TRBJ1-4	CAISGGGLIREKLFF	TGTGCCATCAGTGGGGGAGGGTTAATAAGGGAAAAACTGTTTTTT
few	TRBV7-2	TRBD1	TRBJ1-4	CASSRTGANEKLFF	TGTGCCAGCAGCCGGACAGGGGCTAATGAAAAACTGTTTTTT
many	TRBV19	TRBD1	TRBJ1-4	CASSIQVWTGGRDEKLFF	TGTGCCAGTAGTATTCAAGTGTGGACAGGGGGACGAGATGAAAAACTGTTTTTT
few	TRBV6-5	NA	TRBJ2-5	CASRLEAGPQETQYF	TGTGCCAGCAGACTCGAGGCGGGACCCCAAGAGACCCAGTACTTC
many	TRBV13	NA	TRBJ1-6	CASSLGGGSSPLHF	TGTGCCAGCAGCTTAGGAGGGGGTTCGTCACCCCTCCACTTT
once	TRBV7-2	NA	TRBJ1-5	CASSPGTSGGAGQPQHF	TGTGCCAGCAGCCCCGGGACTAGCGGGGGGGCCGGTCAGCCCCAGCATTTT
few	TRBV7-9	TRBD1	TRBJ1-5	CASSSGTANNQPQHF	TGTGCCAGCAGCTCCGGGACAGCAAACAATCAGCCCCAGCATTTT
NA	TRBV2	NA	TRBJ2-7	CASSLQPPLYEQYF	TGTGCCAGCAGTTTACAGCCCCCTCTCTACGAGCAGTACTTC
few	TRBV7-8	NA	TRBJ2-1	CASSQDHGRGHEQFF	TGTGCCAGCAGTCAAGATCACGGACGGGGACATGAGCAGTTCTTC
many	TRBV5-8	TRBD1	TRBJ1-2	CASSLAGGLGYTF	TGTGCCAGCAGCTTGGCAGGGGGCTTGGGCTACACCTTC